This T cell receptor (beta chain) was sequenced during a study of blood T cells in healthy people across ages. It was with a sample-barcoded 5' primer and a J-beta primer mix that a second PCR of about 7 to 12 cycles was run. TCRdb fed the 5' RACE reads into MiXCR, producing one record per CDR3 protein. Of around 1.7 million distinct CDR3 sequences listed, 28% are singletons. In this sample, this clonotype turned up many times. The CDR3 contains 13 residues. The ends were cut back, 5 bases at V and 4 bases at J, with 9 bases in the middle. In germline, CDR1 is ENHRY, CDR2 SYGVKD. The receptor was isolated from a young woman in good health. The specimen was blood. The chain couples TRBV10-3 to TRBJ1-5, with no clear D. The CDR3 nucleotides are TGTGCCATCAGTTATGTGGAGAATCAGCCCCAGCATTTT. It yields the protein CAISYVENQPQHF.